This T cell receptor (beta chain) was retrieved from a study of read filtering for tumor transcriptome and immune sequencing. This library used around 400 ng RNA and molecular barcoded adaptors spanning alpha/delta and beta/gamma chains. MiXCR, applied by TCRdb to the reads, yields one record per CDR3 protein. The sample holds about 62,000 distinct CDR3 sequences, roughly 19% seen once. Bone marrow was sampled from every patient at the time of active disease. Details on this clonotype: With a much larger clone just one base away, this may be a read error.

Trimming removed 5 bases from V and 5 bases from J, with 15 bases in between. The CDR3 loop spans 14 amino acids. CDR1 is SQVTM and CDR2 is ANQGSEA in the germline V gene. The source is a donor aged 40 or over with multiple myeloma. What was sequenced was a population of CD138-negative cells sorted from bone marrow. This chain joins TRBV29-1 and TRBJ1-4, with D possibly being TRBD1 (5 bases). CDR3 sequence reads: CSVNLGAGNEKLFF. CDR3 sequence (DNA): TGCAGCGTTAATCTAGGGGCCGGCAATGAAAAACTGTTTTTT.